These T cell receptor beta chains were read from a single sample in a study of T cell responses to AZD1222 COVID-19 vaccine. Generated by immunoSEQ multiplex PCR, the TCRdb table keeps only in-frame clones and is missing some. The sample shows 100,000 to 140,000 clones, around 90% of them seen only once. The material sequenced was peripheral blood, taken 28 days after the second AZD1222 dose. The receptors come from an adult who received the AZD1222 COVID-19 vaccine. Each CDR3 is given with its conserved first and last residue. The D gene is left open where the match is weak. Size is stated for part of the rows, as once, few or many counts, or as a class when the clone is expanded.

clone_size | d_call | j_call | v_call | cdr3_aa | cdr3_nt
few | - | TRBJ2-7 | TRBV19 | CASSPLGEPPYEQYF | TGTGCCAGTAGTCCCCTCGGAGAGCCACCCTACGAGCAGTACTTC
- | - | TRBJ2-5 | TRBV19 | CASSDRDTQETQYF | TGTGCCAGTAGTGACCGGGATACGCAAGAGACCCAGTACTTC
- | TRBD1 | TRBJ1-1 | TRBV28 | CASSTPDRQNTEAFF | TGTGCCAGCAGTACGCCGGACAGGCAGAACACTGAAGCTTTCTTT
- | - | TRBJ1-1 | TRBV18 | CASSPSRAEAFF | TGTGCCAGCTCACCATCCAGGGCTGAAGCTTTCTTT
- | - | TRBJ1-1 | TRBV28 | CASTPPRGRNTEAFF | TGTGCCAGCACCCCCCCGAGAGGGAGGAACACTGAAGCTTTCTTT
- | TRBD2 | TRBJ2-3 | TRBV28 | CASSYHPSGVSTDTQYF | TGTGCCAGCAGTTACCACCCTAGCGGGGTGAGCACAGATACGCAGTATTTT
- | - | TRBJ1-5 | TRBV7-2 | CASSLGGNSNQPQHF | TGTGCCAGCAGCTTAGGGGGGAATAGCAATCAGCCCCAGCATTTT
- | TRBD1 | TRBJ1-2 | TRBV2 | CASTGGVRYGYTF | TGTGCCAGCACAGGGGGGGTCCGCTATGGCTACACCTTC
- | TRBD1 | TRBJ1-2 | TRBV2 | CASRHTGTGGLRYGYTF | TGTGCCAGCAGACACACCGGGACAGGGGGCCTGCGGTATGGCTACACCTTC
few | - | TRBJ1-2 | TRBV15 | CATSREGLGGYTF | TGTGCCACCAGCAGAGAGGGGCTCGGCGGCTACACCTTC
- | - | TRBJ1-1 | TRBV7-9 | CASSLGTKAFF | TGTGCCAGCAGCTTAGGGACTAAAGCTTTCTTT
- | - | TRBJ2-5 | TRBV3-1/TRBV3-2 | CASSQDSPLARQETQYF | TGTGCCAGCAGCCAAGACTCTCCCCTGGCTCGCCAAGAGACCCAGTACTTC
- | - | TRBJ1-5 | TRBV6-5 | CASSYPTGNNQPQHF | TGTGCCAGCAGTTACCCGACAGGCAACAATCAGCCCCAGCATTTT
- | - | TRBJ1-5 | TRBV19 | CASSKDQPQHF | TGTGCCAGTAGTAAGGATCAGCCCCAGCATTTT
- | - | TRBJ1-5 | TRBV24-1 | CATRDQGANQPQHF | TGTGCCACCAGGGATCAAGGGGCCAATCAGCCCCAGCATTTT
- | TRBD1 | TRBJ2-7 | TRBV12-5 | CASGLLRGQYEQYF | TGTGCTAGTGGTTTGCTCAGGGGACAGTACGAGCAGTACTTC
- | - | TRBJ1-3 | TRBV28 | CASSFGGQGSGNTIYF | TGTGCCAGCAGTTTTGGGGGCCAGGGCTCTGGAAACACCATATATTTT
- | - | TRBJ2-5 | TRBV5-4 | CASSGPAVQETQYF | TGTGCCAGCAGCGGGCCCGCCGTACAAGAGACCCAGTACTTC
- | - | TRBJ2-2 | TRBV5-6 | CASSLAAAGSGGELFF | TGTGCCAGCAGCTTGGCGGCGGCAGGGTCGGGCGGGGAGCTGTTTTTT
- | TRBD2 | TRBJ2-3 | TRBV5-4 | CASSLRLAGGRTDTQYF | TGTGCCAGCAGCTTAAGACTAGCGGGGGGCAGGACAGATACGCAGTATTTT
- | - | TRBJ2-7 | TRBV4-1 | CASSHEGGPLYEQYF | TGCGCCAGCAGCCACGAGGGGGGGCCCCTCTACGAGCAGTACTTC
few | TRBD1 | TRBJ2-2 | TRBV6-2/TRBV6-3 | CASSGTGADTGELFF | TGTGCCAGCAGCGGGACAGGGGCTGACACCGGGGAGCTGTTTTTT
- | - | TRBJ1-1 | TRBV5-1 | CASSLAAGPEAFF | TGCGCCAGCAGCTTGGCCGCAGGACCTGAAGCTTTCTTT
- | - | TRBJ2-7 | TRBV7-2 | CASSPAYEQYF | TGTGCCAGCAGCCCAGCCTACGAGCAGTACTTC
- | - | TRBJ1-3 | TRBV7-9 | CASSLRGIAGNTIYF | TGTGCCAGCAGCTTAAGGGGGATTGCTGGAAACACCATATATTTT
- | - | TRBJ1-2 | TRBV7-2 | CASSTRQYGYTF | TGTGCCAGCAGCACTAGACAGTATGGCTACACCTTC
- | - | TRBJ2-1 | TRBV7-3 | CASSLTSEGEQFF | TGTGCCAGCAGCTTAACGAGCGAGGGTGAGCAGTTCTTC
- | TRBD1 | TRBJ1-1 | TRBV6-5 | CASSWTGVLSTEAFF | TGTGCCAGCAGTTGGACAGGGGTTTTAAGTACTGAAGCTTTCTTT
- | - | TRBJ1-5 | TRBV21-1 | CASSKACNRGNRFSNQPQHF | TGTGCCAGCAGCAAAGCATGTAACAGGGGAAACAGATTTAGCAATCAGCCCCAGCATTTT
- | TRBD1 | TRBJ1-5 | TRBV10-3 | CAISDTGVQPQHF | TGTGCCATCAGCGATACAGGGGTACAGCCCCAGCATTTT
- | TRBD2 | TRBJ2-7 | TRBV9 | CASSALGGGAGRAEQYF | TGTGCCAGCAGCGCCCTGGGCGGGGGAGCGGGGAGAGCCGAGCAGTACTTC